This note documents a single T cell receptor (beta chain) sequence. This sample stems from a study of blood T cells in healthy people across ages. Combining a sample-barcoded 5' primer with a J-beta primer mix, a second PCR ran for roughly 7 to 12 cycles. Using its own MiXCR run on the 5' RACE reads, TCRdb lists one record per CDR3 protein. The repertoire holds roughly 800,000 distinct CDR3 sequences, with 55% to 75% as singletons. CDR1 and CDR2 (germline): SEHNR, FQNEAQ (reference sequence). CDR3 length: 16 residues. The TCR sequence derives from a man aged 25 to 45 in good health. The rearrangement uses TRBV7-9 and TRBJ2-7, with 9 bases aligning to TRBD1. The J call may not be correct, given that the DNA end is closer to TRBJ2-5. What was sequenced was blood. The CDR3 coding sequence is TGTGCCAGCAGCTCCACCGACAGGGGGGGTTCGGAGACCCAGTACTTC. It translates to CASSSTDRGGSETQYF.